The clone carrying this TCR beta chain was seen many times. Its antigen is unknown. The identical CDR3 is also encoded by other nucleotide sequences in the sample. The CDR3 spans 16 residues. The V and J ends lost 1 base and 2 bases respectively, with 14 bases between them. Germline CDR1 reads MGHRA; CDR2 reads YSYEKL. Deep level was the assay's run setting. Several immunoSEQ plates held equal portions of the genomic DNA taken from each subset. Original data processing: Because ImmunoSEQ provided only junction sequences with no quality scores, the filtering differed. Using immunoSEQ multiplex PCR, the repertoire was profiled, and TCRdb retains in-frame clones only, with some absent. The DNA was the basis for D and trimming; V, J and clone size are from that table. The data hold approximately 740,000 clones, with around two thirds observed a single time. This specimen comes from a study of shared clonotypes between healthy human individuals.

Study observations and caveats: When naive CD4 clonotypes were compared across several donors, around 4.6% were shared.

The chain links TRBV4-1 to TRBJ1-2; possible D gene TRBD1, 5 bases. The TCR originated in a woman aged 25 to 39 in good health. The specimen was memory CD4+ T cells sorted from blood. Documented subset: CD45RA-negative fraction. CDR3 nucleotide sequence: TGCGCCAGCAGCCAAGGCGGACACAGAGAAAACTATGGCTACACCTTC. Its protein product is CASSQGGHRENYGYTF.